This entry describes one T cell receptor (beta chain). What this receptor recognizes is not known. Within one base of it there is no much larger clone, and no base qualities were kept. From V the trimming removes 2 bases and from J it removes 2 bases, while the gene matches leave 9 bases of the junction unaccounted for. Including the terminal cysteine and phenylalanine, the CDR3 comprises 18 residues. Only the CDR3 DNA is retained, 54 bases long and in frame from the first base. The germline V gene (reference sequence) specifies MNHEY as CDR1 and SMNVEV as CDR2. The data originate from a study of cytomegalovirus exposure and HLA in healthy donors (dated by TCRdb to 2016 to 2017). For the wider study: An earlier analysis of a few hundred of the donors reported about 260 Gb of sequence data and 100 million to 120 million unique TCR beta sequences obtained from about 180 million T cells. An early release that covered 640 HLA-typed donors contained around 330 gigabases of sequencing data and 80 million or so unique TCR sequences. Among the roughly 370 genotyped donors, approximately 77% belonged to the genetic ancestry cluster associated with self-reported Caucasian donors. The study aimed to test whether signatures of past pathogen exposure could be identified by cataloging public T cell receptors. The study used immunosequencing to profile the T cell repertoires of several hundred subjects and linked those repertoires to cytomegalovirus serostatus. In addition to the first cohort of 650 to 800 subjects, a separate validation cohort of some 120 different subjects was used. To predict cytomegalovirus infection status, the study combined high-throughput TCR immunosequencing, statistical association of individual TCRs with disease status, and machine learning. A later analysis re-examined previously published TCR beta repertoires from just over 650 donors and added high-resolution HLA genotyping to investigate patterns of TCR occurrence. The later analysis used no new phenotypic data to find candidate immune exposures, relying instead on TCR beta sequences and their occurrence across donors. To decide whether each TCR beta V gene segment behaved as functional or pseudogenic, an earlier analysis of approximately 620 of the donors relied on high-throughput TCR beta sequencing. Donor age, sex, ethnicity and CMV serostatus were collected together with the repertoire data. A later genetic analysis took genome-wide SNP genotypes for about three fifths of the 666 donors and used that subset as a discovery cohort. Every discovery cohort repertoire had been produced on one sequencing platform. Both class I and class II loci were covered by HLA typing, at four-digit resolution. The number of donors typed differed by locus, with about 629-640 for A, B, C, DRB1 and DQB1, roughly 520 for DQA1, nearly 610 for DPA1, and approximately 470 for DPB1. About five DR-DQ haplotypes were treated as single units for association and clustering because of strong linkage in the cohort. Among under 450 genotyped donors of the cohort, an average of roughly 240,000 unique TCR beta nucleotide sequences were sequenced per donor, roughly a sixth of them non-productive. What the authors observed across the whole study: A further reported finding was that TCR beta sequences accurately predicted the HLA-A and HLA-B alleles for most subjects in the first cohort. At a false discovery rate of 0.05, a later analysis linked around 15,000 TCR beta sequences to specific HLA alleles. The earlier analysis of 587 of the donors excluded approximately 15 rarely observed V segments, including chromosome 9 orphons, because counts were too low. In a later analysis, several top co-occurrence clusters were reported to appear linked to parvovirus B19, influenza, CMV and Epstein-Barr virus. When HLA alleles, especially DR and DQ, strongly co-occurred, attributing TCR associations to individual alleles was difficult. Some IMGT-functional V segments, including TRBV6-2 and TRBV6-3, could not be distinguished by the 87-base-pair reads and were therefore excluded. A group of highly shared sequence variants was considered likely to be a technical artifact of the sequencing pipeline. According to a later analysis, TCR association rates differed among HLA loci, with DRB1 alleles showing the most associated TCRs and HLA-C alleles showing the fewest. A few of the identified cytomegalovirus-associated TCR beta chains were confirmed in vitro to be specific for cytomegalovirus antigens. In both the original and validation cohorts, the classifier was reported to diagnose cytomegalovirus status with high specificity and sensitivity. A later analysis found that HLA-associated TCR beta chains were more clonally expanded and had lower generation probabilities than equally common non-associated chains. In a later genetic analysis, fewer N-insertions in productive TCRs were reported among donors in an Asian-associated ancestry cluster than the roughly 700-donor mean. The cohort was sequenced for TCR beta chains only, and without alpha or paired-chain data the features that could be detected were limited. Linkage disequilibrium might explain the correlated functional status among segregating V segments, but an unknown experimental factor could not be ruled out. The only immune exposure information available for the cohort was CMV serostatus. In the study, around 160 TCR beta chains were listed as associated with cytomegalovirus. According to a later analysis, most CMV-associated TCR beta chains appeared to be HLA-restricted, and the HLA associations seemed to be driven largely by CMV exposure. Sequencing depth was assumed to be roughly uniform across donors in the presence/absence analyses, though that assumption may not hold. Most TCR sequences were seen in very few donors, while some public TCRs were found in many individuals. V-gene and J-gene trimming of TCR beta chains was associated with a missense DCLRE1C variant in a later genetic analysis, and the association was replicated in an independent cohort. Because some donors lacked HLA typing at each locus, the association tests relied only on the typed subset. The authors suggested that the approach could potentially be generalized to other disease states and immunological phenotypes. In an earlier analysis of some 640 of the donors, most TCR beta V segments were observed in productive rearrangements about 90% or about 30% of the time, broadly matching IMGT annotations.

Library preparation employed the immunoSEQ multiplex PCR assay. A mixture of 60 forward primers for TCR Vbeta segments and 13 reverse primers for TCR Jbeta segments was used in the multiplex PCR. Amplification of the CDR3 region of rearranged TCR beta genes was performed with a multiplex PCR assay on genomic DNA. On the Illumina HiSeq System, the amplified TCR beta libraries were sequenced as 87-base-pair reads. Concerning the study's data processing: Across the 600 to 700 repertoires, a later analysis counted approximately 83 million unique TCR beta chains, roughly 11 million of which were shared by at least two donors. Raw reads were error-corrected and collapsed into unique sequences by a nearest-neighbor algorithm in which closely related sequences were merged to remove PCR and sequencing errors. Alignment of CDR3 sequences to IMGT reference sequences was used to assign V, D and J gene segments. For a sequence to be retained, at least a six-nucleotide match to both a V gene segment and a J gene segment was required. Rearrangements were classified as productive when the CDR3 lacked stop codons and remained in frame with V and J, and all other rearrangements were classified as non-productive. CDR3 was defined by IMGT convention, running from the second conserved V-encoded cysteine to the conserved J-encoded phenylalanine. Sequences without an unambiguous match to a single V gene segment were excluded from the earlier analysis of about 600 of the donors. An earlier analysis of 500 to 700 of the donors classified V segments as functional when productive rearrangements were above 56.7% and as segregating when the standard deviation between donors was above 5%. A statistical classification framework was developed to diagnose cytomegalovirus status using the catalog of TCR beta chain sequences. In a later analysis, TCR nucleotide sequences were compared against IMGT/GENE-DB human TR gene sequences so that V and J genes could be assigned. A later analysis assigned CDR3 sequences and most-parsimonious VDJ recombination scenarios with the TCRdist pipeline. A later analysis defined each TCR beta chain by its CDR3 amino acid sequence plus V-gene family, and excluded reads lacking a unique V-gene family. A later analysis removed 500 to 600 highly shared, low-generation-probability nucleotide sequences to deal with suspected cross-contamination and a sequencing artifact. For each public chain, a later analysis derived a clonal expansion index from normalized ranks of inferred template counts within each repertoire. A later analysis computed generation probabilities with a VDJ recombination model fitted to out-of-frame rearrangements, and checked the results against IGoR. Hypergeometric tests were used in a later analysis to score TCR-TCR, TCR-HLA and TCR-CMV co-occurrence, with a repertoire-size bias correction applied to the TCR pairs. False discovery rates were estimated in a later analysis by permuting HLA or CMV assignments 20 times. In a later analysis, co-occurring TCRs were grouped with DBSCAN, and TCRdist sequence similarity was added when clustering was performed within HLA-allele-positive subsets. Co-occurrence clustering excluded repertoires with fewer than 30,000 or more than 120,000 public chains, plus five with anomalous nucleotide sharing. Entries here come from immuneACCESS through TCRdb and include only in-frame sequences with V and J called. Some clones fail to appear in such tables; in the studies checked, an unresolved V gene covers under half of the shortfall, and the cause of the remainder is unknown. V and J calls and clone size are as listed in that table; D and trimming were resolved from the DNA. The sample records 150,000 to 200,000 clones, roughly 80% of which are singletons. 6.3% of the sample is taken by the ten largest.

The cohort was made up of approximately 670 healthy bone marrow donors. At the time of sampling, every cohort member was nominally healthy, though immune exposures that went unrecorded were likely present. The donor tested CMV seropositive, placing the donor among the roughly 300 seropositive members of the cohort. Each donor provided a peripheral blood sample, and peripheral blood mononuclear cells were used for TCR beta sequencing. The Qiagen DNeasy Blood Extraction Kit was used to extract genomic DNA from the blood cell samples. Sequencing used PBMCs. This chain joins TRBV27 to TRBJ1-3; 10 nucleotides in the junction match TRBD1. The clonotype comes from a middle-aged man in good health and CMV-seropositive. The CDR3 loop reads CASSLLTGTGATGNTIYF. The DNA reads as follows: TGTGCCAGCAGTTTACTTACCGGGACAGGGGCTACTGGAAACACCATATATTTT.